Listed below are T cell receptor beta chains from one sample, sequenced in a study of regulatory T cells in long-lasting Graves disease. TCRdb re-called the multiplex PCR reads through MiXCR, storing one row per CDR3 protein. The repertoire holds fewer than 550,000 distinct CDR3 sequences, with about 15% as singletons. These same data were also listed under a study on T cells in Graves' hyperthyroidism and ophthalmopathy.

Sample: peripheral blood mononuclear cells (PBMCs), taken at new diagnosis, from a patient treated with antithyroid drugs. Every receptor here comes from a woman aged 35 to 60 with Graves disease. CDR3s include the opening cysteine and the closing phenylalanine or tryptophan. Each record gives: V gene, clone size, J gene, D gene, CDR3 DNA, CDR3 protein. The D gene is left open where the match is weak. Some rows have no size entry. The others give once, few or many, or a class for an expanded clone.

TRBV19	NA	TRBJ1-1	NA	TGTGCCAGTAGTATACTGGCGGTGAACACTGAAGCTTTCTTT	CASSILAVNTEAFF
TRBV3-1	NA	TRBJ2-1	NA	TGTGCCAGCAGCCAAGGGACTACGCCCAACAATGAGCAGTTCTTC	CASSQGTTPNNEQFF
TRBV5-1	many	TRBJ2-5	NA	TGTGCCAGCAGCTTAGGGGGTAGCCAAGAGACCCAGTACTTC	CASSLGGSQETQYF
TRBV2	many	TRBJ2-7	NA	TGTGCCAGCTGGAGGGATGGGCTCGAGCAGTACTTC	CASWRDGLEQYF
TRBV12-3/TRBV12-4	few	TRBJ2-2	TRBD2	TGTGCCAGCAGCCCTCCGGGGGAGAGCGGGGGGGCCACCGGGGAGCTGTTTTTT	CASSPPGESGGATGELFF
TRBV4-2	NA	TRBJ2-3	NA	TGTGCCAGCAGCCCCTTAGGCGCTAGCACAGATACGCAGTATTTT	CASSPLGASTDTQYF
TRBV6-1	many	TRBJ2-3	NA	TGTGCCAGCAGCCCCGGGACCATTAAGGATACGCAGTATTTT	CASSPGTIKDTQYF
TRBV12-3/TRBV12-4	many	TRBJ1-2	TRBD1	TGTGCCAGCAGTTTCGCGACAGGGAGTGGAGGCTACACCTTC	CASSFATGSGGYTF
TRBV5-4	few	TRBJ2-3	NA	TGTGCCAGCAGCCCAAACGGGGGCCGGTCAGATACGCAGTATTTT	CASSPNGGRSDTQYF
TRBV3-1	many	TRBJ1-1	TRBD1	TGTGCCAGCAGCCGAGACAGGGCGCGAGGTAACACTGAAGCTTTCTTT	CASSRDRARGNTEAFF
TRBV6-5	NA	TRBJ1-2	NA	TGTGCCAGCAGTTACATGGACAGCCCCTATGGCTACACCTTC	CASSYMDSPYGYTF
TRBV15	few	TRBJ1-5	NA	TGTGCCACCAGCACAGGTTTCTCTGGCAATCAGCCCCAGCATTTT	CATSTGFSGNQPQHF
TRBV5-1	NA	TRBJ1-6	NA	TGCGCCAGCAGCTTGGAGGGTGGTGTTAATTCATCCCTCCACTTT	CASSLEGGVNSSLHF
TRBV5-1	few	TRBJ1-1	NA	TGCGCCAGCAGCTTGGGGAGGGGGGTTAACACTGAAGCTTTCTTT	CASSLGRGVNTEAFF
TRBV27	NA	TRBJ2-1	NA	TGTGCCAGCAGTCCTGGGTTCGGCAATGAGCAGTTCTTC	CASSPGFGNEQFF
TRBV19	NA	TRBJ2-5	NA	TGTGCCAGTAGTCGGCGGGAATGGGAGACCCAGTACTTC	CASSRREWETQYF
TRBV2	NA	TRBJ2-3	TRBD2	TGTGCCAGCAGCTTAAGAGCAGCGGGAGGAGGTCGCACAGATACGCAGTATTTT	CASSLRAAGGGRTDTQYF
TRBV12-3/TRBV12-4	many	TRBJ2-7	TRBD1	TGTGCCAGCAGTGGTGACAGGGGCCCTACCACTCATTACGAGCAGTACTTC	CASSGDRGPTTHYEQYF
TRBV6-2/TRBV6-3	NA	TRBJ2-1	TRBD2	TGTGCCAGCAGTTCCCGCGGGGGGGCCGGGAATGAGCAGTTCTTC	CASSSRGGAGNEQFF
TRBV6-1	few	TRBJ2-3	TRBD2	TGTGCCAGCAGTAGCGGGGGGGTTGCAGATACGCAGTATTTT	CASSSGGVADTQYF
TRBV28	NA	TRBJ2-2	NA	TGTGCCAGCAGTTTAGAGACACCCTCGAACACCGGGGAGCTGTTTTTT	CASSLETPSNTGELFF
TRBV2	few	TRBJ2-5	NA	TGTGCCAGCAGTGAAGCGCCCCGGGGACAAGAGACCCAGTACTTC	CASSEAPRGQETQYF
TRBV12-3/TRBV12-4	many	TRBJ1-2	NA	TGTGCCAGCACTATGGGGACTCCCACCTATGGCTACACCTTC	CASTMGTPTYGYTF